One sample yielded the 9 T cell receptor beta chains listed below, sequenced in a study of T-cell memory formation after mild COVID-19. TCRdb fed the 5' RACE reads into MiXCR, producing one record per CDR3 protein. Of around 300,000 distinct CDR3 sequences listed, approximately 15% were seen once; the top ten hold 22%. The sequenced sample was PBMCs or a T cell subset sorted from them (not recorded which). The receptors originated from a man between 18 and 35 years old who had mild COVID-19 (a few samples of this study predate the infection). Cell type and time point are not known.

Only a few counts were recorded for this clonotype. V is TRBV12-3 or TRBV12-4 and J is TRBJ1-5; tentative D call: TRBD1 (5 bases). Trimming left V 4 bases short and J 7 bases short, with 14 bases between. The CDR3 has 14 amino acids. The CDR3: CASSWVAGRQPQHF. The DNA for the CDR3 is TGTGCCAGCAGTTGGGTGGCAGGGAGACAGCCCCAGCATTTT.

In its sample, this clonotype was seen a few times. The chain links TRBV19 to TRBJ2-1; TRBD2 matches at 10 bases. Germline lookup yields CDR1 LNHDA and CDR2 SQIVND (reference sequence). The CDR3 runs to 15 residues. V lost 3 bases, J lost 5 bases, and 4 bases stayed unmatched. The CDR3 DNA reads TGTGCCAGTAGTATTAGCGGGGGGCTAAACAATGAGCAGTTCTTC. Its protein product is CASSISGGLNNEQFF.

J is TRBJ2-7 and V is TRBV28, with D perhaps TRBD2 (6 bases). Trimming removed 2 bases from V and 0 bases from J, with 17 bases in between. CDR3 length: 17 residues. The V gene's germline CDR1 is MDHEN and CDR2 SYDVKM. CDR3 sequence reads: CASSLERWGVISYEQYF. The CDR3 DNA follows: TGTGCCAGCAGTTTAGAAAGGTGGGGGGTCATCTCCTACGAGCAGTACTTC.

J is TRBJ1-2 and V is TRBV28, with 9 bases identical to TRBD1. The CDR3 consists of 15 residues. Germline lookup yields CDR1 MDHEN and CDR2 SYDVKM. The trim removed 5 bases at V and 0 bases at J, leaving 4 bases unmatched. CDR3 loop: CASSHTGGANYGYTF. In DNA, the CDR3 is TGTGCCAGCAGTCACACAGGGGGCGCTAACTATGGCTACACCTTC.

This sequence joins TRBV7-2 and TRBJ2-2; no firm D call. With 5 bases removed from V and 6 bases from J, the gap between germline ends came to 10 bases. There are 13 residues in the CDR3. The germline gives CDR1 SGHTA, CDR2 FQGNSA. The CDR3 sequence is CASSLSNAGELFF. CDR3 sequence (DNA): TGTGCCAGCAGCCTATCCAACGCCGGGGAGCTGTTTTTT.

A few counts support this clonotype. CDR3 protein: CASSSVRGLVTETQYF. The CDR3 DNA reads TGTGCCAGCAGCTCCGTGCGGGGACTAGTAACGGAGACCCAGTACTTC. This chain uses TRBV7-2 with TRBJ2-5; the match to TRBD2 covers 8 bases. The V gene's germline CDR1 is SGHTA and CDR2 FQGNSA. This CDR3 spans 16 amino acids. The V segment lost 4 bases and the J segment 5 bases; nucleotides outside the gene matches: 12.

This clonotype was seen a handful of times. The chain employs TRBV5-8 and TRBJ1-1, with 8 bases aligning to TRBD1. The J segment lost 3 bases and the V segment lost 1 base, leaving 11 bases of the junction unmatched. There are 17 residues in the CDR3. Germline-derived CDR1 and CDR2 are SGHTS and YDEGEE. The CDR3 loop is CASSLFGQGTRDTEAFF. The CDR3 coding sequence is TGTGCCAGCAGCTTGTTTGGACAGGGAACCAGAGACACTGAAGCTTTCTTT.

This clonotype has ten or more counts. The chain links TRBV30 to TRBJ2-4, with 8 bases lining up with TRBD1. Per the germline V gene, CDR1 is GTSNPN and CDR2 is SVGIG (reference sequence). The CDR3 length is 14 residues. Trimming took 2 bases from V and 3 from J; bases not matched to a gene: 3. This CDR3 reads CAWSLTGGKNIQYF. As DNA, the CDR3 is TGTGCCTGGAGTCTTACAGGGGGCAAAAACATTCAGTACTTC.

In this sample, this clonotype turned up a few times. The chain carries TRBV4-3 and TRBJ1-1, with 7 bases fitting TRBD1. The CDR3 covers 13 residues. J lost 5 bases, V lost 3 bases, and 3 bases had no gene match. Germline CDR1 and CDR2: LGHNA and YSLEER. CDR3 sequence reads: CASSHRQGTEAFF. The CDR3 DNA sequence: TGCGCCAGCAGCCACAGACAGGGAACTGAAGCTTTCTTT.